This T cell receptor (beta chain) appears in the sequencing data of a study of cytomegalovirus exposure and HLA in healthy donors. Study overall: A prior analysis found roughly 110 million unique TCR beta sequences from around 200 million T cells. Findings and limits, study-wide: Investigators reported 150 to 200 TCR beta chains as tied to cytomegalovirus.

Unmatched junction bases numbered 8, after V lost 4 bases and J lost 2 bases. The CDR3 is 15 residues long. Germline values: CDR1 GTSNPN, CDR2 SVGIG (reference sequence). The study sampled nominally healthy donors, though unrecorded immune exposures were likely. The PCR had 60 Vbeta and 13 Jbeta primers. Produced via immunoSEQ multiplex PCR; TCRdb's table is partial and in-frame only. Altogether under 200,000 clones are present, around 76% being singletons, with the ten largest covering roughly 1.5%. This clone occurred a few times. The antigen is unknown. The receptor was derived from a man aged 35 to 55 in good health and CMV-seronegative. The chain uses TRBV30 and TRBJ2-7; 10 bases line up with TRBD2. Sequencing used PBMCs. The CDR3 nucleotides are TGTGCCTGGAAAACACCGGGACTAGCGACCTACGAGCAGTACTTC. Translating gives CAWKTPGLATYEQYF.